This T cell receptor beta chain stems from a study of blood T cell repertoires in COVID-19. Study details: The study drew acute and convalescent COVID-19 samples from the United States, Italy and Spain. PBMCs, B-cell-depleted T cells, or T cells were the source of the cDNA or gDNA that made up the material.

Original data processing: Reference gene primer amplification gave estimated nucleated cell counts. Profiled with immunoSEQ multiplex PCR; TCRdb holds only in-frame clones, not every one. Clone size and V and J calls were adopted from that table, with D and trimming inferred from the DNA. The top ten hold less than 15% of the sample, which has tens of thousands of clones, more than 90% seen once. V trimming: 5 bases; J trimming: 2 bases; junction bases outside the gene matches: 5. The CDR3 spans 16 residues. CDR1 SGHNT and CDR2 YENEEA come from the germline V gene. Material: peripheral blood. This sequence was found in a human donor with active COVID-19. The donor label of this sample is uncertain. The V and J genes are TRBV11-3 and TRBJ2-3; 12 nucleotides match TRBD2. The CDR3 loop is CASSLGLAGFTDTQYF. CDR3 bases: TGTGCCAGCAGCCTCGGACTAGCGGGATTCACAGATACGCAGTATTTT.